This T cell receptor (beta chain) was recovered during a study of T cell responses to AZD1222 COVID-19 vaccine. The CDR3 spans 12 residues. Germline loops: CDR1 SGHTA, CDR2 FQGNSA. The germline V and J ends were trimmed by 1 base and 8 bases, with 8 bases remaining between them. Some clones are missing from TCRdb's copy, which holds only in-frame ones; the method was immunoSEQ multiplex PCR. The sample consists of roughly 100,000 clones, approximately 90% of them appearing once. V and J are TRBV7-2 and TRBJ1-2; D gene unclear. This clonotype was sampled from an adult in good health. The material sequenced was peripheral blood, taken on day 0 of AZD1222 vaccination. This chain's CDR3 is CASSLVPGGYTF. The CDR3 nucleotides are TGTGCCAGCAGCTTAGTCCCGGGGGGCTACACCTTC.